What follows are 27 T cell receptor beta chains derived from one specimen sequenced in a study of patients and donors after allogeneic stem cell transplantation. MiXCR, applied by TCRdb to the RT-PCR reads, yields one record per CDR3 protein. The table includes some 880,000 distinct CDR3 sequences, about 20% detected once. Sequenced sample: blood, either unsorted or a sorted T cell fraction (not recorded which). These receptors were taken from a human donor who was either an allogeneic HSCT recipient or a stem cell or donor lymphocyte infusion donor (not recorded which). It is not recorded whose cells these are; they may come from a transplant donor.

This clonotype was seen ten or more times. The chain carries TRBV5-1 and TRBJ2-2; D unresolved. CDR1 SGHRS and CDR2 YFSETQ come from the germline V gene. The CDR3 length is 12 residues. V shed 3 bases and J shed 3 bases, with 3 bases lying between them. CDR3 sequence: CASSWHTGELFF. Written as DNA, the CDR3 is TGCGCCAGCAGCTGGCACACCGGGGAGCTGTTTTTT.

This clonotype was observed a few times. The rearrangement links TRBV20-1 to TRBJ2-3; 10 bases are a match to TRBD2. This CDR3 region has 15 residues. The germline V gene has CDR1 DFQATT and CDR2 SNEGSKA (reference sequence). J was trimmed by 1 base and V by 3 bases; bases with no gene match: 4. The CDR3 bases are TGCAGTGCTAGCATAGCGGGAGGTGGCACAGATACGCAGTATTTT. Its protein is CSASIAGGGTDTQYF.

This clonotype appeared a few times. As DNA, the CDR3 is TGTGCCAGCAGTCGCCCAGCGGCGGGCGAGAATGAGCAGTTCTTC. Translating gives CASSRPAAGENEQFF. The rearrangement joins TRBV6-1 to TRBJ2-1; tentatively, D is TRBD2 (5 bases). The V end was cut by 5 bases, the J end by 7 bases, with 18 bases between. The CDR3 covers 15 residues. Germline V gene data show CDR1 as MNHNS and CDR2 as SASEGT.

V and J are TRBV20-1 and TRBJ2-1; 11 positions match TRBD2. The CDR3 covers 19 residues. V shed 0 bases, J shed 4 bases, and the junction held 14 bases outside the gene matches. Per the germline V gene, CDR1 is DFQATT and CDR2 is SNEGSKA (reference sequence). The CDR3 spells CSARDLVLAGARPYNEQFF. CDR3 coding DNA: TGCAGTGCTAGAGACCTCGTACTAGCGGGAGCAAGACCTTACAATGAGCAGTTCTTC.

This chain links TRBV20-1 with TRBJ1-1; D is unclear. This CDR3 region has 14 residues. Germline V gene sequence: CDR1 DFQATT, CDR2 SNEGSKA (reference sequence). Between the trimmed V and J ends, which lost 5 bases and 2 bases, there was a span of 15 bases. CDR3 residues: CSAPGPFVNTEAFF. CDR3 nucleotide sequence: TGCAGTGCTCCTGGGCCGTTTGTTAACACTGAAGCTTTCTTT.

The chain has TRBV20-1 and TRBJ2-7, with D perhaps TRBD2 (6 bases). CDR1 DFQATT and CDR2 SNEGSKA come from the germline V gene (reference sequence). V was shortened by 5 bases and J by 3 bases, with 20 bases between the two germline ends. There are 15 residues in the CDR3. CDR3 region: CSARGAGLASYEQYF. In DNA form, the CDR3 reads TGCAGTGCTCGTGGGGCCGGGCTAGCGAGCTACGAGCAGTACTTC.

V gene TRBV29-1 combines with J gene TRBJ1-6, with D maybe TRBD1 (6 bases). Germline values: CDR1 SQVTM, CDR2 ANQGSEA. CDR3 size: 10 residues. The V end lost 8 bases, the J end lost 14 bases, and 13 bases lay between the germline ends. This CDR3 is CSPRGLTLHF. CDR3 bases: TGCAGCCCGAGGGGGTTGACCCTCCACTTT.

This clonotype has only a few counts. V is TRBV12-3 or TRBV12-4 and J is TRBJ1-1; no clear D. CDR3 size: 13 residues. The V and J ends lost 6 bases and 10 bases respectively, with 18 bases between them. CDR3 nucleotide sequence: TGTGCCAGCAGCAACCCGGGCACCTTGGGAGCTTTCTTT. Encoded protein: CASSNPGTLGAFF.

In this sample, this clonotype turned up a few times. V is TRBV25-1 and J is TRBJ2-2; D is undetermined. Germline V gene data show CDR1 as MGHDK and CDR2 as SYGVNS. The germline V and J ends were trimmed by 2 bases and 0 bases, with 16 bases remaining between them. The length of the CDR3 is 18 residues. The CDR3 sequence: CASSENEHRPTNTGELFF. The CDR3 coding sequence is TGTGCCAGCAGTGAAAACGAGCACCGACCGACGAACACCGGGGAGCTGTTTTTT.

The chain has TRBV7-8 and TRBJ1-2; maybe TRBD1 (6 bases). The CDR3 is made up of 16 amino acids. Germline V gene lookup returns CDR1 SGHVS and CDR2 FQNEAQ. V lost 1 base, J lost 4 bases, and 16 bases lay in between. The CDR3 reads CASSLGGQVAAYGYTF. CDR3 nucleotide sequence: TGTGCCAGCAGCTTAGGGGGGCAGGTTGCGGCCTATGGCTACACCTTC. Complete variable domain (other parts from reference TRBV7-8 and TRBJ1-2): GAGVSQSPRYKVAKRGQDVALRCDPISGHVSLFWYQQALGQGPEFLTYFQNEAQLDKSGLPSDRFFAERPEGSVSTLKIQRTQQEDSAVYLCASSLGGQVAAYGYTFGSGTRLTVV.

The V call is TRBV6-5, the J call TRBJ2-7, with no clear D. The CDR3 consists of 12 residues. V was trimmed by 0 bases and J by 6 bases, leaving 6 bases between them. Germline V gives CDR1 MNHEY, CDR2 SVGAGI. The CDR3 nucleotides read TGTGCCAGCAGTTACTCGCATCCCGAGCAGTACTTC. It yields the protein CASSYSHPEQYF.

This sequence joins TRBV4-1 and TRBJ2-7, with TRBD2 identical over 12 bases. This CDR3 contains 19 residues. Per germline, CDR1 MGHRA and CDR2 YSYEKL. J gave up 2 bases and V 4 bases, and 15 bases lay outside the gene matches. CDR3 sequence: CASSPTGLAGRFGPYEQYF. For the CDR3, the DNA is TGCGCCAGCAGCCCTACCGGACTAGCGGGAAGGTTTGGTCCCTACGAGCAGTACTTC.

As DNA, the CDR3 is TGTGCCAGCAGGGCGGAGTCATCTGGGGCCAACGTCCTGACTTTC. It is translated as CASRAESSGANVLTF. The genes are TRBV2 and TRBJ2-6; D not resolved. Germline V gene lookup returns CDR1 SNHLY and CDR2 FYNNEI. V lost 6 bases and J 1 base, leaving 10 bases between the germline ends. The CDR3 runs 15 residues.

This clonotype was seen only a few times. The rearrangement uses TRBV20-1 and TRBJ1-6; D is perhaps TRBD1 (5 bases). Germline V gene sequence: CDR1 DFQATT, CDR2 SNEGSKA (reference sequence). V was cut by 1 base and J by 6 bases, with 10 bases left in between. The CDR3 spans 14 residues. The DNA for the CDR3 is TGCAGTGCTAGAGCCGGGACCTCTAATTCACCCCTCCACTTT. This gives the protein CSARAGTSNSPLHF.

The rearrangement uses TRBV27 and TRBJ2-7; perhaps D is TRBD1 or TRBD2 (7 bases each). Trimming shortened V by 3 bases and J by 5 bases, and 14 bases separated the two germline ends. This CDR3 region has 14 residues. Germline V gene lookup returns CDR1 MNHEY and CDR2 SMNVEV (reference sequence). Written as DNA, the CDR3 is TGTGCCAGCAGTTTCACAGGGGAGGGGGACGAGCAGTACTTC. Translating it yields CASSFTGEGDEQYF.

This clonotype was observed a few times. J is TRBJ1-1 and V is TRBV29-1, with D uncertain. The CDR3 length is 13 residues. Trimming removed 7 bases from V and 1 base from J, with 13 bases in between. The germline V gene has CDR1 SQVTM and CDR2 ANQGSEA. The CDR3 region is CSARMTGNTEAFF. The CDR3 DNA reads TGCAGCGCTCGAATGACGGGGAACACTGAAGCTTTCTTT.

This clonotype was recorded many times. The chain couples TRBV4-1 to TRBJ2-1; tentative D call: TRBD2 (6 bases). CDR1 and CDR2 from the germline V gene are MGHRA and YSYEKL. Trimming pared 0 bases from V and 5 bases from J, leaving 8 bases between. This CDR3 has 14 amino acids. The CDR3 bases are TGCGCCAGCAGCCAAGAGCCTAGCGACAATGAGCAGTTCTTC. It codes for CASSQEPSDNEQFF.

The chain employs TRBV4-1 and TRBJ2-1; 7 bases map to TRBD1. V trimming: 1 base; J trimming: 8 bases; junction bases outside the gene matches: 17. CDR3 size: 18 residues. CDR1 and CDR2 from the germline V gene are MGHRA and YSYEKL. CDR3: CASSQALLRDRGWHEQFF. The CDR3 DNA is TGCGCCAGCAGCCAAGCCCTCCTCCGGGACAGAGGTTGGCATGAGCAGTTCTTC.

There are a few counts of this clonotype. The rearrangement uses TRBV9 and TRBJ2-1; the D gene is possibly TRBD1 (6 bases). The V gene's germline CDR1 is SGDLS and CDR2 YYNGEE. This CDR3 comprises 17 residues. Trimming cost V 4 bases and J 0 bases, with 17 bases left between them. CDR3 coding DNA: TGTGCCAGCAGCACAGGGACGGAAAGAATCTCCTACAATGAGCAGTTCTTC. This encodes CASSTGTERISYNEQFF.

J is TRBJ1-5 and V is TRBV6-1, with a possible D match to TRBD1 (5 bases). This CDR3 has 17 amino acids. V lost 1 base and J 3 bases, leaving 16 bases between the germline ends. Per germline, CDR1 MNHNS and CDR2 SASEGT. CDR3 protein: CASSEERGSVANQPQHF. The DNA for the CDR3 is TGTGCCAGCAGTGAAGAAAGGGGTTCAGTAGCCAATCAGCCCCAGCATTTT.

V and J are TRBV5-1 and TRBJ2-2, with TRBD2 matching over 7 bases. Trimming cost V 4 bases and J 1 base; bases outside gene matches: 4. CDR3 length: 15 amino acids. Germline-derived CDR1 and CDR2 are SGHRS and YFSETQ. CDR3 loop: CASSQSGGNTGELFF. The CDR3 DNA sequence: TGCGCCAGCAGCCAATCGGGGGGGAACACCGGGGAGCTGTTTTTT.

The chain is built from TRBV19 and TRBJ2-5, with 7 positions matching TRBD2. The CDR3 loop spans 15 amino acids. Unmatched junction bases numbered 5, after V lost 4 bases and J lost 0 bases. Germline CDR1 reads LNHDA; CDR2 reads SQIVND (reference sequence). CDR3 in amino acids: CASSRGGRDQETQYF. DNA of the CDR3: TGTGCCAGTAGTAGGGGCGGGAGAGACCAAGAGACCCAGTACTTC.

Ten or more counts support this clonotype. The rearrangement links TRBV10-3 to TRBJ2-1; D gene uncertain. Trimming took off 7 bases at V and 0 bases at J, with 7 bases between the two ends. Germline CDR1 is ENHRY and CDR2 is SYGVKD. The CDR3 consists of 13 residues. CDR3 protein: CAINLSSYNEQFF. The CDR3 nucleotides read TGTGCCATCAATCTGAGCTCCTACAATGAGCAGTTCTTC.

This chain joins TRBV4-2 and TRBJ2-7; possible D gene TRBD2, 5 bases. CDR1 and CDR2 from the germline V gene are LGHNA and YNFKEQ. V was cut by 1 base and J by 2 bases, with 15 bases left in between. The CDR3 consists of 16 residues. CDR3 in DNA: TGTGCCAGCAGCCAAGGGAGGACGAACATAGCCTACGAGCAGTACTTC. Its translation: CASSQGRTNIAYEQYF.

The rearrangement links TRBV2 to TRBJ1-2, with D maybe TRBD1 (5 bases). The CDR3 has 12 residues. Germline V CDR1 and CDR2: SNHLY, FYNNEI. V was trimmed by 3 bases and J by 8 bases, leaving 10 bases between them. The CDR3 is CASSDRRGGYTF. CDR3 DNA sequence: TGTGCCAGCAGTGATCGGAGGGGCGGCTACACCTTC.

This clonotype was detected only a few times. This sequence joins TRBV12-3 or TRBV12-4 and TRBJ1-5; a weak D match, TRBD1 (6 bases). This CDR3 comprises 17 residues. With 6 bases removed from V and 6 bases from J, the gap between germline ends came to 24 bases. The CDR3 DNA follows: TGTGCCAGCAGCTCCTCCAGCGGGGCGGGACAAACTCAGCCCCAGCATTTT. It yields the protein CASSSSSGAGQTQPQHF.

Comments on this clonotype: This may come from a read error, since a much larger clone is one base off. This chain uses TRBV10-3 with TRBJ2-1; TRBD2 might be the D (6 bases). The CDR3 has 15 amino acids. Trimming shortened V by 4 bases and J by 10 bases, and 20 bases separated the two germline ends. Germline-derived CDR1 and CDR2 are ENHRY and SYGVKD. The CDR3 spells CAISVKGGSSREQFF. As DNA, the CDR3 is TGTGCCATCAGTGTGAAGGGAGGCAGTTCGAGGGAGCAGTTCTTC.